The 13 T cell receptor beta chains reported below all come from one sample, sequenced in a study of PD-1 blockade in classical Hodgkin lymphoma. Here immunoSEQ multiplex PCR was the method, and the copy in TCRdb shows in-frame clones only, minus some. This sample yields under 65,000 clones, of which 80% to 90% are seen a single time; approximately 16% belongs to the top ten. Every patient had relapsed following autologous stem cell transplantation, and cohorts differed in brentuximab vedotin exposure. The source material was peripheral blood mononuclear cells (PBMCs), sampled at baseline. These receptors came from a human donor with classical Hodgkin lymphoma.

The V gene is TRBV7-9, the J gene TRBJ1-5; D gene uncertain. Germline-derived CDR1 and CDR2 are SEHNR and FQNEAQ (reference sequence). This CDR3 region has 16 residues. The ends were cut back, 5 bases at V and 3 bases at J, with 17 bases in the middle. The CDR3 region is CASSPDSGRINQPQHF. For the CDR3, the DNA is TGTGCCAGCAGCCCCGACTCGGGCCGGATCAATCAGCCCCAGCATTTT.

The chain employs TRBV10-3 and TRBJ1-2, with TRBD1 identical over 8 bases. The CDR3 covers 14 residues. Germline CDR1 and CDR2: ENHRY and SYGVKD. The J segment lost 4 bases and the V segment lost 5 bases, leaving 6 bases of the junction unmatched. CDR3 loop: CAISPGTGFYGYTF. The CDR3 DNA reads TGTGCCATCAGTCCCGGGACAGGCTTCTATGGCTACACCTTC.

This CDR3 is CASSLAAMGLGSYNEQFF. The CDR3 nucleotides are TGTGCCAGCAGCTTAGCGGCGATGGGTCTCGGGAGCTACAATGAGCAGTTCTTC. This rearrangement joins TRBV7-9 to TRBJ2-1, with D perhaps TRBD2 (6 bases). Germline CDR1 reads SEHNR; CDR2 reads FQNEAQ (reference sequence). The CDR3 loop spans 18 amino acids. V lost 0 bases to trimming and J lost 3 bases, with 18 bases between them.

The chain has TRBV5-4 and TRBJ2-1; 12 bases map to TRBD2. Germline CDR1 and CDR2: SGHNT and YYREEE (reference sequence). The CDR3 is made up of 15 amino acids. With 0 bases clipped from V and 8 bases from J, the junction kept 3 bases outside the gene matches. The CDR3 here is CASSLGLAGVDEQFF. In nucleotides, the CDR3 is TGTGCCAGCAGCTTGGGACTAGCGGGGGTAGATGAGCAGTTCTTC.

V is TRBV29-1 and J is TRBJ2-7; the D gene is possibly TRBD2 (7 bases). The CDR3 consists of 12 residues. Germline V gene sequence: CDR1 SQVTM, CDR2 ANQGSEA. Trimming removed 3 bases from V and 2 bases from J, with 8 bases in between. Written as DNA, the CDR3 is TGCAGCGTTGACGGGGGGCCCTACGAGCAGTACTTC. Protein sequence: CSVDGGPYEQYF.

The V gene is TRBV5-1, the J gene TRBJ2-5; D unresolved. In germline, CDR1 is SGHRS, CDR2 YFSETQ. V dropped 4 bases and J dropped 1 base, with 2 bases sitting between them. The CDR3 is made up of 11 amino acids. CDR3 in DNA: TGCGCCAGCAGCGGCCAAGAGACCCAGTACTTC. This translates into CASSGQETQYF.

V and J are TRBV7-9 and TRBJ2-1, with D perhaps TRBD1 (5 bases). This CDR3 contains 17 residues. Germline lookup yields CDR1 SEHNR and CDR2 FQNEAQ (reference sequence). Trimming stripped 4 bases from V and 5 bases from J, with 21 bases between. As DNA, the CDR3 is TGTGCCAGCAGCTCAGACTGGTCCAGGGCGCCCCACAATGAGCAGTTCTTC. This codes for CASSSDWSRAPHNEQFF.

This chain uses TRBV5-6 with TRBJ1-1, with TRBD1 matching 8 bases. Germline values: CDR1 SGHDT, CDR2 YYEEEE. V shed 2 bases and J 5 bases; nucleotides not matched to a gene: 2. This CDR3 is built from 13 residues. CDR3 coding DNA: TGTGCCAGCAGCTTTACAGGGGGGACTGAAGCTTTCTTT. Residues: CASSFTGGTEAFF.

The chain carries TRBV6-5 and TRBJ2-3; a weak D match, TRBD2 (5 bases). The CDR3 length is 14 residues. Looked up from germline, CDR1 is MNHEY and CDR2 is SVGAGI. V lost 2 bases, J lost 4 bases, and 10 bases lay in between. Written as DNA, the CDR3 is TGTGCCAGCAGTTACGTCGGGAATTCAGATACGCAGTATTTT. Its protein is CASSYVGNSDTQYF.

J is TRBJ2-5 and V is TRBV30; TRBD2 might be the D (6 bases). Germline loops: CDR1 GTSNPN, CDR2 SVGIG (reference sequence). The CDR3 extends over 11 amino acids. Trimming took off 8 bases at V and 4 bases at J, with 11 bases between the two ends. The CDR3 DNA is TGTGCCGGGGGAGGACTAGAGACCCAGTACTTC. This translates into CAGGGLETQYF.

This sequence joins TRBV30 and TRBJ2-3; TRBD1 agrees at 9 bases. The germline CDR1 and CDR2 sequences are GTSNPN and SVGIG (reference sequence). The CDR3 runs 13 residues. V was clipped by 2 bases and J by 6 bases; unmatched bases: 3. The CDR3 here is CAWSTGGADTQYF. CDR3 DNA sequence: TGTGCCTGGAGTACAGGGGGCGCCGATACGCAGTATTTT.

This clone has a single count. The chain uses TRBV27 and TRBJ1-2; a weak D match, TRBD1 (5 bases). The CDR3 runs 13 residues. The germline gives CDR1 MNHEY, CDR2 SMNVEV (reference sequence). Trimming shortened V by 6 bases and J by 0 bases, and 8 bases separated the two germline ends. The CDR3 here is CASRPTANYGYTF. In nucleotides, the CDR3 is TGTGCCAGCAGGCCGACAGCTAACTATGGCTACACCTTC.

The chain combines TRBV5-4 with TRBJ1-2; D may be TRBD1 (6 bases). The germline CDR1 and CDR2 sequences are SGHNT and YYREEE (reference sequence). V lost 4 bases, J lost 8 bases, and 21 bases lay in between. The CDR3 covers 15 residues. CDR3 amino acids: CASSPLRGLGGGYTF. CDR3 DNA: TGTGCCAGCAGCCCGTTGCGGGGGCTTGGGGGAGGCTACACCTTC.